A single sample gave rise to the 2 T cell receptor beta chains below, sequenced in a study of T cell responses to AZD1222 COVID-19 vaccine. Profiling relied on immunoSEQ multiplex PCR, and the TCRdb table lists in-frame clones only, not all of them. The sample lists roughly 130,000 clones, approximately 90% seen once, with over 1.2% in the top ten. Sequences were derived from peripheral blood, sampled on day 0 of AZD1222 vaccination. The receptors derive from an adult in good health.

The V and J genes are TRBV19 and TRBJ1-2; weak D call: TRBD1 (5 bases). The CDR3 is 12 amino acids. Germline V lookup: CDR1 LNHDA, CDR2 SQIVND (reference sequence). Trimming took 7 bases from V and 2 from J, leaving 8 bases between them. The CDR3 here is CASTAGNYGYTF. The CDR3 DNA reads as TGTGCCAGTACCGCAGGGAACTATGGCTACACCTTC.

The chain uses TRBV28 and TRBJ2-7, with a possible D match to TRBD1 (9 bases). Trimming removed 7 bases at V and 6 bases at J, with 25 bases between. The CDR3 is 16 amino acids. Germline assignment: CDR1 MDHEN and CDR2 SYDVKM. Here the CDR3 reads CASTTRLTGGLGEQYF. The CDR3 DNA sequence: TGTGCCAGCACCACGAGGTTGACAGGGGGACTAGGCGAGCAGTACTTC.